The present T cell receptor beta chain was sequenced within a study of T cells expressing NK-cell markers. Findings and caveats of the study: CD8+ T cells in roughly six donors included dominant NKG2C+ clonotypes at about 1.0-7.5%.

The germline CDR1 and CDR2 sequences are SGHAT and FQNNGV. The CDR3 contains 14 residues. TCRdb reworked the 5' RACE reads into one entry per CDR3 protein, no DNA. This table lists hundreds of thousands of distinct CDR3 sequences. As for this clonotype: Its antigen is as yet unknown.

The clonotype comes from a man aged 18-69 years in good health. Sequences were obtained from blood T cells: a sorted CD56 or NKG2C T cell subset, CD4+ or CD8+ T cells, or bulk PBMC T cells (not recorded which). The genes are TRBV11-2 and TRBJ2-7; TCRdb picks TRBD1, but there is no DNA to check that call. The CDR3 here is CASTPLDRPYEQYF. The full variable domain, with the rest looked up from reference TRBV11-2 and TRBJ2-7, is EAGVAQSPRYKIIEKRQSVAFWCNPISGHATLYWYQQILGQGPKLLIQFQNNGVVDDSQLPKDRFSAERLKGVDSTLKIQPAKLEDSAVYLCASTPLDRPYEQYFGPGTRLTVT.